The 20 T cell receptor beta chains below were found in one sample sequenced in a study of cytomegalovirus exposure and HLA in healthy donors. Use of 60 Vbeta and 13 Jbeta primers characterized the PCR. Sequenced by immunoSEQ multiplex PCR; TCRdb stores in-frame clones only, minus some. The sample shows about 130,000 clones, approximately 81% of them seen only once. Sequenced input: PBMCs. Every receptor here comes from a man aged 18 to 29 in good health and CMV-seronegative.

Written as DNA, the CDR3 is TGTGCCAGCAGTTACGATTACCGGGACATCTCTAGTGGCTACACCTTC. The encoded protein is CASSYDYRDISSGYTF. The chain employs TRBV6-5 and TRBJ1-2, with D possibly matching TRBD1 (6 bases). V was pared by 2 bases and J by 7 bases, with 20 bases between. The CDR3 length is 16 residues. The germline CDR1 and CDR2 sequences are MNHEY and SVGAGI.

The J gene is TRBJ2-1, the V gene TRBV18, with 7 positions matching TRBD1. The germline CDR1 and CDR2 sequences are KGHSH and LQKENI. The J segment lost 4 bases and the V segment lost 6 bases, leaving 6 bases of the junction unmatched. The CDR3 has 14 residues. CDR3 region: CASSEGTVYNEQFF. CDR3 in DNA: TGTGCCAGCTCCGAAGGGACAGTTTACAATGAGCAGTTCTTC.

The rearrangement uses TRBV5-1 and TRBJ1-2, with D perhaps matching TRBD1 (5 bases). CDR1 is SGHRS and CDR2 is YFSETQ in the germline V gene. Trimming took off 1 base at V and 0 bases at J, with 13 bases between the two ends. This CDR3 contains 16 residues. Here the CDR3 DNA reads TGCGCCAGCAGCTTGATAGGGGACTATACTAACTATGGCTACACCTTC. It specifies CASSLIGDYTNYGYTF.

The rearrangement uses TRBV7-9 and TRBJ1-1, with D unclear. The V and J ends lost 3 bases and 6 bases respectively, with 8 bases between them. This CDR3 has 12 residues. Germline-derived CDR1 and CDR2 are SEHNR and FQNEAQ (reference sequence). The CDR3: CASSLDLAEAFF. The CDR3 DNA follows: TGTGCCAGCAGCTTGGATCTAGCTGAAGCTTTCTTT.

The chain combines TRBV6-4 with TRBJ2-1; perhaps TRBD1 as D (5 bases). V was pared by 0 bases and J by 7 bases, with 16 bases between. The CDR3 covers 16 residues. The germline V gene has CDR1 MRHNA and CDR2 SNTAGT. The CDR3 is CASSDSSGGQANEQFF. CDR3 DNA: TGTGCCAGCAGTGACTCGTCCGGCGGACAAGCTAATGAGCAGTTCTTC.

The V gene is TRBV6-1, the J gene TRBJ2-2, with a tentative D call TRBD2 (6 bases). V was shortened by 3 bases and J by 5 bases, with 19 bases between the two germline ends. From germline, CDR1 is MNHNS and CDR2 SASEGT. The CDR3 has 17 residues. The DNA of the CDR3 is TGTGCCAGCAGTGATACCCGGCGGAGGGAGAAGACCGGGGAGCTGTTTTTT. It encodes CASSDTRRREKTGELFF.

The V gene is TRBV29-1, the J gene TRBJ2-7; 8 positions agree with TRBD1. This CDR3 comprises 13 residues. The V segment lost 3 bases and the J segment 6 bases; nucleotides outside the gene matches: 7. Germline CDR1 SQVTM, CDR2 ANQGSEA. Here the CDR3 reads CSVERGQGFEQYF. CDR3 in DNA: TGCAGCGTTGAGAGAGGACAGGGATTCGAGCAGTACTTC.

V usage is TRBV9 and J usage is TRBJ2-3, with TRBD1 as a possible D gene (7 bases). This CDR3 region has 16 residues. Germline-derived CDR1 and CDR2 are SGDLS and YYNGEE. With 4 bases removed from V and 3 bases from J, the gap between germline ends came to 18 bases. CDR3: CASSWGGGTVTDTQYF. CDR3 in DNA: TGTGCCAGCAGCTGGGGCGGAGGGACAGTTACAGATACGCAGTATTTT.

V gene TRBV27 combines with J gene TRBJ2-3; perhaps TRBD2 as D (5 bases). V was cut by 8 bases and J by 3 bases, with 6 bases left in between. This CDR3 is 11 amino acids long. Germline V lookup: CDR1 MNHEY, CDR2 SMNVEV (reference sequence). The CDR3 spells CASGETDTQYF. Written as DNA, the CDR3 is TGTGCCAGCGGGGAGACAGATACGCAGTATTTT.

J is TRBJ1-3 and V is TRBV5-5; perhaps TRBD1 as D (5 bases). Germline CDR1 is SGHKS and CDR2 is YYEKEE (reference sequence). The CDR3 spans 18 residues. The germline V and J ends were trimmed by 2 bases and 0 bases, with 18 bases remaining between them. The CDR3 nucleotides are TGTGCCAGCAGCTTACCCAGGGTCTCCGCTGCCTCTGGAAACACCATATATTTT. Translation gives CASSLPRVSAASGNTIYF.

The chain is built from TRBV6-5 and TRBJ1-1; tentative D call: TRBD1 (5 bases). The CDR3 length is 14 residues. Germline values: CDR1 MNHEY, CDR2 SVGAGI. V lost 7 bases to trimming and J lost 1 base, with 13 bases between them. The CDR3 here is CASNPGHTNTEAFF. In DNA, the CDR3 is TGTGCCAGCAATCCCGGACACACGAACACTGAAGCTTTCTTT.

The chain links TRBV7-2 to TRBJ2-1, with a weak D call TRBD2 (6 bases). Germline CDR1 is SGHTA and CDR2 is FQGNSA. The CDR3 totals 15 residues. The V end was cut by 3 bases, the J end by 4 bases, with 13 bases between. The CDR3 loop reads CASSFDRDSYNEQFF. In DNA form, the CDR3 reads TGTGCCAGCAGCTTCGACCGGGACTCATACAATGAGCAGTTCTTC.

The CDR3 loop reads CASSLWDRRKETQYF. For the CDR3, the DNA is TGTGCCAGCAGCTTATGGGACAGGAGAAAAGAGACCCAGTACTTC. The chain employs TRBV7-6 and TRBJ2-5; 8 bases agree with TRBD1. The V gene's germline CDR1 is SGHVS and CDR2 FNYEAQ. With 2 bases clipped from V and 3 bases from J, the junction kept 5 bases outside the gene matches. The CDR3 sequence is 15 residues long.

This clone was picked up one time. This chain uses TRBV5-4 with TRBJ2-5; D is perhaps TRBD2 (7 bases). The J call is in doubt because the DNA end fits TRBJ2-7 better. CDR3 length equals 12 residues. Germline V gives CDR1 SGHNT, CDR2 YYREEE (reference sequence). CDR3 residues: CAYLGGVYEQYF. The CDR3 coding sequence is TGTGCCTATCTAGGGGGGGTCTACGAGCAGTACTTC.

The CDR3 DNA is TGTGCCAGCAGCTTCTTTCCCCCGGGGTCAGGGGCCAACGTCCTGACTTTC. This encodes CASSFFPPGSGANVLTF. The chain links TRBV7-9 to TRBJ2-6; D is perhaps TRBD2 (5 bases). Between the trimmed V and J ends, which lost 3 bases and 4 bases, there was a span of 16 bases. The CDR3 is 17 amino acids. Per germline, CDR1 SEHNR and CDR2 FQNEAQ (reference sequence). Looking up the rest from reference TRBV7-9 and TRBJ2-6 gives the full variable domain: DTGVSQNPRHKITKRGQNVTFRCDPISEHNRLYWYRQTLGQGPEFLTYFQNEAQLEKSRLLSDRFSAERPKGSFSTLEIQRTEQGDSAMYLCASSFFPPGSGANVLTFGAGSRLTVL.

The rearrangement joins TRBV28 to TRBJ1-4, with TRBD1 as a possible D gene (6 bases). CDR3 size: 13 residues. Germline V lookup: CDR1 MDHEN, CDR2 SYDVKM. V was clipped by 8 bases and J by 4 bases, with 11 bases between them. For the CDR3, the DNA is TGTGCCAGCGCCAGGGGTCGTAATGAAAAACTGTTTTTT. Residues: CASARGRNEKLFF.

In DNA form, the CDR3 reads TGTGCCAGCAGCCCTGACTCCGGGAGGAACACTGAAGCTTTCTTT. It yields the protein CASSPDSGRNTEAFF. The chain links TRBV7-2 to TRBJ1-1, with D uncertain. The CDR3 runs 15 residues. Trimming removed 5 bases from V and 1 base from J, with 14 bases in between. Germline V gene lookup returns CDR1 SGHTA and CDR2 FQGNSA.

This chain links TRBV6-5 with TRBJ1-5; 9 nucleotides agree with TRBD1. From germline, CDR1 is MNHEY and CDR2 SVGAGI. This CDR3 has 14 residues. The V gene end was trimmed by 2 bases and the J gene end by 7 bases; junction bases not matched to a gene: 3. The CDR3 DNA reads TGTGCCAGCAGTTACGGACAGGGGAGCCAGCCCCAGCATTTT. As protein: CASSYGQGSQPQHF.

This chain uses TRBV12-5 with TRBJ1-2; D uncertain. Trimming removed 5 bases from V and 2 bases from J, with 15 bases in between. The germline V gene has CDR1 LGHNT and CDR2 FRNRAP. The CDR3 runs to 15 residues. The CDR3 nucleotides are TGTGCTAGTGGTCCCTATGACACTTACAACTATGGCTACACCTTC. Translating it yields CASGPYDTYNYGYTF.

The J gene is TRBJ1-5, the V gene TRBV7-2, with D possibly being TRBD1 (5 bases). There are 15 residues in the CDR3. Germline V gives CDR1 SGHTA, CDR2 FQGNSA. Trimming pared 0 bases from V and 3 bases from J, leaving 9 bases between. The CDR3 here is CASSLAGQTNQPQHF. For the CDR3, the DNA is TGTGCCAGCAGCTTAGCGGGGCAGACCAATCAGCCCCAGCATTTT.